Listed below are T cell receptor beta chains from one sample, sequenced in a study of shared clonotypes between healthy human individuals. Sequencing was performed with immunoSEQ multiplex PCR; in TCRdb, only in-frame clones are kept and a portion is missing. The sample includes more than 150,000 clones, 65% to 80% of them seen just once. The sequenced sample was memory CD4+ T cells sorted from blood. All receptors derive from a young man in good health. Both conserved end residues are part of each CDR3. The order of the fields is V gene, clone size, J gene, CDR3 protein. Size is stated for part of the rows, as once, few or many counts, or as a class when the clone is expanded.

v_call: TRBV10-3
clone_size: NA
j_call: TRBJ2-3
cdr3_aa: CAISASPLAGGQAINTDTQYF

v_call: TRBV11-1
clone_size: once
j_call: TRBJ2-1
cdr3_aa: CASSQTLYNEQFF

v_call: TRBV9
clone_size: NA
j_call: TRBJ1-4
cdr3_aa: CASSVLGTPNEKLFF

v_call: TRBV28
clone_size: once
j_call: TRBJ2-5
cdr3_aa: CATMTSGSVETQYF

v_call: TRBV5-1
clone_size: NA
j_call: TRBJ2-4
cdr3_aa: CASSLRGGSGGEAKNIQYF

v_call: TRBV19
clone_size: NA
j_call: TRBJ1-1
cdr3_aa: CASSIDRVELPEAFF

v_call: TRBV5-1
clone_size: NA
j_call: TRBJ2-5
cdr3_aa: CASSPRTAIPGETQYF

v_call: TRBV2
clone_size: NA
j_call: TRBJ2-3
cdr3_aa: CASSVGWSSTTDTQYF

v_call: TRBV7-2
clone_size: NA
j_call: TRBJ2-3
cdr3_aa: CASSFGDTQYF

v_call: TRBV29-1
clone_size: NA
j_call: TRBJ2-3
cdr3_aa: CSLRQGALADTQYF

v_call: TRBV7-3
clone_size: NA
j_call: TRBJ2-4
cdr3_aa: CASSLEPGGKNIQYF

v_call: TRBV29-1
clone_size: NA
j_call: TRBJ2-7
cdr3_aa: CSVRVSGSFSEQYF

v_call: TRBV6-5
clone_size: NA
j_call: TRBJ1-1
cdr3_aa: CASSLLVGAGEAFF

v_call: TRBV28
clone_size: NA
j_call: TRBJ1-1
cdr3_aa: CASCQGALEAFF

v_call: TRBV20-1
clone_size: NA
j_call: TRBJ1-1
cdr3_aa: CSATGTEAFF

v_call: TRBV7-2
clone_size: NA
j_call: TRBJ1-2
cdr3_aa: CASSLRDIYTF

v_call: TRBV27
clone_size: NA
j_call: TRBJ1-3
cdr3_aa: CASSLSGFSGNTIYF

v_call: TRBV5-1
clone_size: NA
j_call: TRBJ2-1
cdr3_aa: CASSLAPTSGSLPGNEQFF

v_call: TRBV29-1
clone_size: few
j_call: TRBJ1-4
cdr3_aa: CSVGDSTTNEKLFF

v_call: TRBV4-1
clone_size: NA
j_call: TRBJ2-2
cdr3_aa: CASSPGTSGRTTGELFF

v_call: TRBV10-3
clone_size: NA
j_call: TRBJ2-3
cdr3_aa: CAIKGSRGTDTQYF

v_call: TRBV19
clone_size: NA
j_call: TRBJ2-6
cdr3_aa: CASSSPGLGQGNSGANVLTF

v_call: TRBV6-5
clone_size: NA
j_call: TRBJ2-2
cdr3_aa: CASSPHTGELFF

v_call: TRBV7-6
clone_size: NA
j_call: TRBJ2-3
cdr3_aa: CASSLAWTDTQYF

v_call: TRBV27
clone_size: NA
j_call: TRBJ1-1
cdr3_aa: CASSSTRNTEAFF

v_call: TRBV27
clone_size: NA
j_call: TRBJ2-3
cdr3_aa: CASSLGRGTSGTDTQYF

v_call: TRBV19
clone_size: NA
j_call: TRBJ2-5
cdr3_aa: CASSMPPGQGTETQYF

v_call: TRBV12-2
clone_size: once
j_call: TRBJ1-3
cdr3_aa: CASRPGQGPWLTSGNTIYF

v_call: TRBV7-2
clone_size: once
j_call: TRBJ2-2
cdr3_aa: CASSLSGAYTGELFF

v_call: TRBV10-1
clone_size: NA
j_call: TRBJ2-1
cdr3_aa: CASSRTSVSSYNEQFF

v_call: TRBV5-4
clone_size: NA
j_call: TRBJ2-7
cdr3_aa: CATTSGSGYGEQYF

v_call: TRBV5-5
clone_size: NA
j_call: TRBJ2-1
cdr3_aa: CASSNRDTGSGEQFF

v_call: TRBV11-3
clone_size: once
j_call: TRBJ2-7
cdr3_aa: CAILFRDIRYEQYF

v_call: TRBV14
clone_size: NA
j_call: TRBJ2-7
cdr3_aa: CASSRGYSGAYEQYF

v_call: TRBV7-2
clone_size: NA
j_call: TRBJ2-7
cdr3_aa: CASSSSRGTGYEQYF

v_call: TRBV11-2
clone_size: NA
j_call: TRBJ2-5
cdr3_aa: CASSLRGLAGGETQYF

v_call: TRBV7-8
clone_size: few
j_call: TRBJ2-2
cdr3_aa: CASRPGPNTGELFF

v_call: TRBV27
clone_size: once
j_call: TRBJ1-1
cdr3_aa: CASSTRGGNTEAFF

v_call: TRBV28
clone_size: NA
j_call: TRBJ1-3
cdr3_aa: CASSPGQSGNTIYF

v_call: TRBV7-8
clone_size: NA
j_call: TRBJ2-1
cdr3_aa: CASSLVFVGSSYNEQFF

v_call: TRBV29-1
clone_size: NA
j_call: TRBJ1-1
cdr3_aa: CSVDRLGGSEAFF

v_call: TRBV19
clone_size: NA
j_call: TRBJ2-5
cdr3_aa: CASSMRLAGIQETQYF

v_call: TRBV11-2
clone_size: NA
j_call: TRBJ1-5
cdr3_aa: CASSSLQGLGQPQHF

v_call: TRBV5-1
clone_size: NA
j_call: TRBJ2-5
cdr3_aa: CASSLGAGAAQETQYF

v_call: TRBV7-4
clone_size: few
j_call: TRBJ2-3
cdr3_aa: CASIYGLETPVDTQYF

v_call: TRBV11-2
clone_size: many
j_call: TRBJ2-7
cdr3_aa: CASSLGYEISYEQYF

v_call: TRBV5-1
clone_size: NA
j_call: TRBJ2-7
cdr3_aa: CASRPGPTSYEQYF

v_call: TRBV28
clone_size: few
j_call: TRBJ2-7
cdr3_aa: CASSLTVEQYF

v_call: TRBV28
clone_size: many
j_call: TRBJ1-5
cdr3_aa: CASSYGNQPQHF

v_call: TRBV5-1
clone_size: NA
j_call: TRBJ1-4
cdr3_aa: CASSIGTEGEKLFF

v_call: TRBV2
clone_size: medium-sized
j_call: TRBJ1-1
cdr3_aa: CASSYDGEAFF

v_call: TRBV6-1
clone_size: many
j_call: TRBJ2-7
cdr3_aa: CASSEDLRTNYEQYF

v_call: TRBV19
clone_size: NA
j_call: TRBJ2-3
cdr3_aa: CASSIGDRGYTDTQYF

v_call: TRBV28
clone_size: NA
j_call: TRBJ2-3
cdr3_aa: CASSSRMSTDTQYF